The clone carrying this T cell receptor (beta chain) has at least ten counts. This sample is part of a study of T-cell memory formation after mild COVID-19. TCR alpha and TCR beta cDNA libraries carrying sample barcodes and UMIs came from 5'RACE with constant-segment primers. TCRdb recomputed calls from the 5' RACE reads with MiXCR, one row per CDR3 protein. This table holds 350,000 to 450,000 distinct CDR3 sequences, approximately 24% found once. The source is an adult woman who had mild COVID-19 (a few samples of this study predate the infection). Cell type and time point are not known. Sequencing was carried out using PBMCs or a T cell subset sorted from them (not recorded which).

CDR3 nucleotide sequence: TGTGCCAGCAGCTTAGTTCTGGGCGGTCGAGCACAGTACTTC. Protein sequence: CASSLVLGGRAQYF. V and J are TRBV7-6 and TRBJ2-7; D uncertain. The CDR3 consists of 14 residues. With 1 base removed from V and 10 bases from J, the gap between germline ends came to 17 bases. Germline CDR1 reads SGHVS; CDR2 reads FNYEAQ.